This T cell receptor (beta chain) was recovered during a study of blood T cell repertoires in COVID-19. TCRdb's copy holds only in-frame clones and misses some; the assay was immunoSEQ multiplex PCR. Here the sample spans fewer than 250,000 clones, over 80% being singletons. The CDR3 covers 12 residues. The V gene's germline CDR1 is MNHEY and CDR2 SVGAGI. The V and J ends lost 2 bases and 8 bases, in that order; junction bases with no gene match: 2. This receptor was obtained from a woman younger than 45 who had been exposed to COVID-19. This chain connects TRBV6-5 to TRBJ1-2; 7 bases match TRBD1. The sample taken for sequencing was PBMCs or T cells enriched from blood (not recorded which). The CDR3, as DNA: TGTGCCAGCAGTTACACAGGGGACGGCTACACCTTC. Protein sequence: CASSYTGDGYTF.